This T cell receptor beta chain was retrieved from a study of shared clonotypes between healthy human individuals. Broader study findings: Relative to clonotypes present in all four donors, those not shared had lower generation probabilities. Sharing across a few donors was seen in 4% to 6.5% of naive CD4 clonotypes.

Measured with immunoSEQ multiplex PCR; TCRdb has only the in-frame clones, and not every one. The sample lists around 1,000,000 clones, approximately 77% occurring once. A word on this clone: Its antigen is unknown.

Germline-derived CDR1 and CDR2 are MDHEN and SYDVKM. V shed 10 bases, J shed 5 bases, and the junction held 13 bases outside the gene matches. The CDR3 spans 15 residues. The V gene is TRBV28, the J gene TRBJ2-2, with TRBD1 matching 7 bases. This receptor was identified in a man aged 18 to 35 in good health. Some clones in this sample may be carry-over from other donors' samples. Sequenced: memory CD4+ T cells from PBMCs. The subset denotes: CD45RA-negative fraction. Written as DNA, the CDR3 is TGTGCCACCTTTTCGGGACAGACACGTACCGGGGAGCTGTTTTTT. This encodes CATFSGQTRTGELFF.